These 32 T cell receptor beta chains originate from one sample sequenced in a study of blood T cell repertoires in COVID-19. Repertoires were generated with immunoSEQ multiplex PCR, while TCRdb's copy carries only in-frame clones and drops some. The table shows approximately 300,000 clones, with around 85% occurring only once. The sample consisted of PBMCs or T cells enriched from blood (not recorded which). The receptors were sampled from a woman in her 30s who had been exposed to COVID-19.

The chain is built from TRBV5-1 and TRBJ2-1, with 9 positions matching TRBD2. The CDR3 consists of 14 residues. The germline CDR1 and CDR2 sequences are SGHRS and YFSETQ. V lost 4 bases, J lost 8 bases, and 7 bases stayed unmatched. CDR3 protein: CASSDGTSIDEQFF. CDR3 nucleotides: TGCGCCAGCAGCGACGGGACTAGCATCGATGAGCAGTTCTTC.

As DNA, the CDR3 is TGTGCCAGTATTCAAGACGAGGGAGGCTATGGCTACACCTTC. It is translated as CASIQDEGGYGYTF. This chain joins TRBV19 and TRBJ1-2, with D hard to call. The CDR3 consists of 14 residues. The V gene lost 7 bases and the J gene lost 4 bases, with 16 bases spanning the gap. CDR1 is LNHDA, CDR2 SQIVND, per germline (reference sequence).

Concerning this clone: Other DNA sequences of this sample code for an identical CDR3. The genes are TRBV28 and TRBJ1-4, with 10 bases identical to TRBD1. From germline, CDR1 is MDHEN and CDR2 SYDVKM. This CDR3 comprises 14 residues. The ends lost 4 bases at V and 5 bases at J; junction bases unmatched: 1. CDR3 residues: CASSSGQGNEKLFF. CDR3 in DNA: TGTGCCAGCAGTTCGGGACAGGGGAATGAAAAACTGTTTTTT.

This clone was counted ten times or more. Written as DNA, the CDR3 is TGTGCCAGCAGCCGAAGGAGCAACGCCCTCGCCGGCTACACCTTC. It is translated as CASSRRSNALAGYTF. V gene TRBV14 combines with J gene TRBJ1-2; D not resolved. V was shortened by 4 bases and J by 8 bases, with 20 bases between the two germline ends. Per germline, CDR1 SGHDN and CDR2 FVKESK. This CDR3 region has 15 residues. The full variable domain, rest sourced from reference TRBV14 and TRBJ1-2, is EAGVTQFPSHSVIEKGQTVTLRCDPISGHDNLYWYRRVMGKEIKFLLHFVKESKQDESGMPNNRFLAERTGGTYSTLKVQPAELEDSGVYFCASSRRSNALAGYTFGSGTRLTVV.

The chain links TRBV13 to TRBJ1-6; D call uncertain. V dropped 0 bases and J dropped 0 bases, with 6 bases sitting between them. The CDR3 runs 16 residues. Germline V CDR1 and CDR2: PRHDT, FYEKMQ (reference sequence). CDR3 sequence (DNA): TGTGCCAGCAGCTTAGGTCGGAGCTCCTATAATTCACCCCTCCACTTT. This encodes CASSLGRSSYNSPLHF. Looking up the rest from reference TRBV13 and TRBJ1-6 gives the full variable domain: AAGVIQSPRHLIKEKRETATLKCYPIPRHDTVYWYQQGPGQDPQFLISFYEKMQSDKGSIPDRFSAQQFSDYHSELNMSSLELGDSALYFCASSLGRSSYNSPLHFGNGTRLTVT.

This clone has more than one count but fewer than ten. The genes are TRBV4-2 and TRBJ2-2; 8 positions agree with TRBD2. The V segment lost 0 bases and the J segment 4 bases; nucleotides outside the gene matches: 10. CDR1 and CDR2 (germline): LGHNA, YNFKEQ. This CDR3 is 18 amino acids long. The CDR3 spells CASSQEAWAGGTTGELFF. The CDR3, as DNA: TGTGCCAGCAGCCAAGAGGCGTGGGCGGGGGGAACCACCGGGGAGCTGTTTTTT.

The chain combines TRBV28 with TRBJ2-3; no firm D call. Trimming removed 1 base at V and 0 bases at J, with 8 bases between. This CDR3 is built from 15 residues. The germline CDR1 and CDR2 sequences are MDHEN and SYDVKM. The CDR3: CASSLFGPSTDTQYF. CDR3 nucleotides: TGTGCCAGCAGTTTATTTGGGCCTAGCACAGATACGCAGTATTTT.

The V call is TRBV11-1, the J call TRBJ2-5; D gene ambiguous. The CDR3 covers 14 residues. Germline CDR1 reads SGHAT; CDR2 reads FQDESV (reference sequence). V lost 5 bases and J 0 bases, leaving 10 bases between the germline ends. In DNA form, the CDR3 reads TGTGCCAGCAGCCAAGGAGCCTACCAAGAGACCCAGTACTTC. Residues: CASSQGAYQETQYF. The full variable domain, completed using reference TRBV11-1 and TRBJ2-5, is EAEVAQSPRYKITEKSQAVAFWCDPISGHATLYWYRQILGQGPELLVQFQDESVVDDSQLPKDRFSAERLKGVDSTLKIQPAELGDSAMYLCASSQGAYQETQYFGPGTRLLVL.

V gene TRBV27 combines with J gene TRBJ2-7, with 9 positions matching TRBD1. CDR1 is MNHEY and CDR2 is SMNVEV in the germline V gene (reference sequence). With V trimmed by 3 bases and J by 5 bases, 8 bases remained unmatched. The CDR3 consists of 15 residues. DNA for the CDR3: TGTGCCAGCAGTTTTTCGGGACAGGGAAGGGACGAGCAGTACTTC. Its translation is CASSFSGQGRDEQYF.

This chain connects TRBV30 to TRBJ1-2; D is ambiguous. V lost 3 bases, J lost 4 bases, and 9 bases lay in between. The CDR3 length is 12 residues. The germline CDR1 and CDR2 sequences are GTSNPN and SVGIG (reference sequence). CDR3 sequence: CAWRGRIYGYTF. CDR3 in DNA: TGTGCCTGGAGGGGGAGGATCTATGGCTACACCTTC.

J is TRBJ2-2 and V is TRBV30, with D possibly matching TRBD2 (5 bases). The V gene's germline CDR1 is GTSNPN and CDR2 SVGIG (reference sequence). Trimming stripped 0 bases from V and 6 bases from J, with 8 bases between. CDR3 length: 13 residues. In DNA, the CDR3 is TGTGCCTGGAGTGTACGGGGTCCCGGGGAGCTGTTTTTT. This encodes CAWSVRGPGELFF.

CDR3 bases: TGCGCCAGCAGCCAAGATCTGCCAGGGAGGGAAAAACTGTTTTTT. This encodes CASSQDLPGREKLFF. V and J are TRBV4-1 and TRBJ1-4; possible D gene TRBD1, 5 bases. Germline V gene lookup returns CDR1 MGHRA and CDR2 YSYEKL. The CDR3 contains 15 residues. Trimming left V 0 bases short and J 8 bases short, with 13 bases between.

The chain links TRBV4-1 to TRBJ2-7, with TRBD2 as a possible D gene (6 bases). Germline V CDR1 and CDR2: MGHRA, YSYEKL. V was cut by 4 bases and J by 3 bases, with 13 bases left in between. The CDR3 has 14 amino acids. For the CDR3, the DNA is TGCGCCAGCAGCCCTCGGGACGGGGGCTACGAGCAGTACTTC. Amino acids: CASSPRDGGYEQYF.

Written as DNA, the CDR3 is TGTGCCAGTAGTATTATTCCGGGAGCAGATACGCAGTATTTT. It yields the protein CASSIIPGADTQYF. The chain uses TRBV19 and TRBJ2-3; D is perhaps TRBD2 (6 bases). With 3 bases removed from V and 4 bases from J, the gap between germline ends came to 11 bases. CDR1 and CDR2 from the germline V gene are LNHDA and SQIVND (reference sequence). The CDR3 has 14 residues.

This clone has more than one count but fewer than ten. The chain recombines TRBV14 with TRBJ2-2, with TRBD2 matching over 9 bases. Germline CDR1 SGHDN, CDR2 FVKESK. After removal of 4 bases from V and 5 bases from J, the junction contained 11 bases not matched to a gene. CDR3 size: 17 residues. CDR3 nucleotide sequence: TGTGCCAGCAGCCGGTTACCCTTTGCGGGAGGGACCGGGGAGCTGTTTTTT. It codes for CASSRLPFAGGTGELFF. Filled out from reference TRBV14 and TRBJ2-2, the complete variable domain reads EAGVTQFPSHSVIEKGQTVTLRCDPISGHDNLYWYRRVMGKEIKFLLHFVKESKQDESGMPNNRFLAERTGGTYSTLKVQPAELEDSGVYFCASSRLPFAGGTGELFFGEGSRLTVL.

V usage is TRBV15 and J usage is TRBJ2-5; maybe TRBD2 (5 bases). CDR1 is LNHNV and CDR2 is YYDKDF in the germline V gene (reference sequence). The ends were cut back, 0 bases at V and 2 bases at J, with 16 bases in the middle. The CDR3 covers 17 residues. DNA for the CDR3: TGTGCCACCAGCAGAGAGTATGAGGGAAACCCGCAAGAGACCCAGTACTTC. It encodes CATSREYEGNPQETQYF.

J is TRBJ2-2 and V is TRBV30, with D perhaps matching TRBD2 (5 bases). Trimming stripped 2 bases from V and 4 bases from J, with 8 bases between. CDR3 length: 13 amino acids. Germline V gene sequence: CDR1 GTSNPN, CDR2 SVGIG (reference sequence). CDR3 amino acids: CAWSLRGTGELFF. The CDR3 bases are TGTGCCTGGAGTTTACGGGGCACCGGGGAGCTGTTTTTT.

The chain uses TRBV28 and TRBJ1-5; D call uncertain. The CDR3 contains 15 residues. In germline, CDR1 is MDHEN, CDR2 SYDVKM. Trimming stripped 6 bases from V and 0 bases from J, with 12 bases between. For the CDR3, the DNA is TGTGCCAGCAGATCAAGAGGGATTAGCAATCAGCCCCAGCATTTT. Its translation: CASRSRGISNQPQHF.

The CDR3 spells CASSQVRQQFDYGYTF. CDR3 sequence (DNA): TGTGCCAGCAGCCAAGTTAGACAACAGTTTGACTATGGCTACACCTTC. The chain has TRBV3-1 (or the pseudogene TRBV3-2) and TRBJ1-2; D ambiguous. V was pared by 1 base and J by 3 bases, with 15 bases between. The CDR3 length is 16 residues. Germline V gene sequence: CDR1 LGHDT, CDR2 YNNKEL (reference sequence).

V usage is TRBV14 and J usage is TRBJ2-7, with 12 bases identical to TRBD1. CDR1 is SGHDN and CDR2 is FVKESK in the germline V gene. This CDR3 contains 17 residues. Trimming removed 3 bases from V and 1 base from J; junction bases left unmatched: 7. CDR3 sequence: CASSHVGQGAASYEQYF. CDR3 in DNA: TGTGCCAGCAGCCATGTGGGACAGGGGGCTGCTTCCTACGAGCAGTACTTC.

The chain links TRBV11-2 to TRBJ1-2; 8 bases agree with TRBD1. CDR3 size: 14 residues. Per the germline V gene, CDR1 is SGHAT and CDR2 is FQNNGV. V was clipped by 5 bases and J by 8 bases; unmatched bases: 10. DNA of the CDR3: TGTGCCAGCAGCGGGCCCGACAGGGGTAGAGGCTACACCTTC. Translated: CASSGPDRGRGYTF.

A few counts support this clone. The chain combines TRBV5-3 with TRBJ2-7; TRBD2 is a possible D gene (7 bases). TRBV5-3 belongs to the ORF category, with a function that is uncertain. V was shortened by 8 bases and J by 6 bases, with 21 bases between the two germline ends. The CDR3 runs 14 residues. The CDR3 sequence is CARRTGGGILEQYF. CDR3 DNA sequence: TGTGCCAGGAGAACGGGGGGCGGCATCCTCGAGCAGTACTTC.

The genes are TRBV28 and TRBJ2-7; 7 nucleotides agree with TRBD2. From germline, CDR1 is MDHEN and CDR2 SYDVKM. The CDR3 spans 17 residues. Trimming cost V 4 bases and J 3 bases; bases outside gene matches: 15. The CDR3 here is CASSSTSAQTPHYEQYF. The CDR3 region has the DNA TGTGCCAGCAGTTCTACTAGCGCCCAAACCCCCCACTACGAGCAGTACTTC.

The chain links TRBV30 to TRBJ2-2; D is possibly TRBD2 (6 bases). The germline V gene has CDR1 GTSNPN and CDR2 SVGIG (reference sequence). This CDR3 has 14 amino acids. Trimming cost V 5 bases and J 4 bases, with 14 bases left between them. The chain's CDR3 is CAWGGLPRTGELFF. CDR3 coding DNA: TGTGCCTGGGGGGGACTTCCGCGCACCGGGGAGCTGTTTTTT.

The rearrangement links TRBV7-2 to TRBJ1-1, with D hard to call. Germline lookup yields CDR1 SGHTA and CDR2 FQGNSA. Trimming left V 1 base short and J 6 bases short, with 18 bases between. CDR3 length equals 16 residues. CDR3 DNA sequence: TGTGCCAGCAGCTTAGTCCTTCGATTCGGGAGAGCTGAAGCTTTCTTT. Amino acids: CASSLVLRFGRAEAFF.

The V call is TRBV27, the J call TRBJ1-1; tentatively, D is TRBD1 (5 bases). The CDR3 contains 15 residues. Looked up from germline, CDR1 is MNHEY and CDR2 is SMNVEV (reference sequence). Trimming took 5 bases from V and 0 from J, leaving 13 bases between them. As DNA, the CDR3 is TGTGCCAGCAGTCTCCACACAGGATTGAACACTGAAGCTTTCTTT. It specifies CASSLHTGLNTEAFF.

The chain is built from TRBV7-2 and TRBJ1-2; 7 bases align to TRBD1. The CDR3 has 12 amino acids. The germline gives CDR1 SGHTA, CDR2 FQGNSA. Trimming took 5 bases from V and 8 from J; bases not matched to a gene: 5. In nucleotides, the CDR3 is TGTGCCAGCAGCGTTAGACAGGGCGGCTACACCTTC. It yields the protein CASSVRQGGYTF.

The V call is TRBV5-1, the J call TRBJ2-4; TRBD1 matches 9 bases. Germline V gives CDR1 SGHRS, CDR2 YFSETQ. The CDR3 runs 13 residues. V trimming: 3 bases; J trimming: 8 bases; junction bases outside the gene matches: 3. The CDR3 DNA sequence: TGCGCCAGCAGCTGGGACAGGGTGGACATTCAGTACTTC. Translated: CASSWDRVDIQYF.

The chain joins TRBV7-9 to TRBJ1-1; TRBD1 might be the D (5 bases). The V end was cut by 0 bases, the J end by 6 bases, with 14 bases between. The CDR3 covers 15 residues. From germline, CDR1 is SEHNR and CDR2 FQNEAQ (reference sequence). The CDR3 region has the DNA TGTGCCAGCAGCTTAGCGCAGGGTAATTTTGCTGAAGCTTTCTTT. Its translation: CASSLAQGNFAEAFF.

The rearrangement links TRBV15 to TRBJ1-5; D is perhaps TRBD1 (5 bases). The germline V and J ends were trimmed by 5 bases and 0 bases, with 14 bases remaining between them. From germline, CDR1 is LNHNV and CDR2 YYDKDF (reference sequence). This CDR3 contains 16 residues. The DNA of the CDR3 is TGTGCCACCAGCGGCGGGACGGCTTATAGCAATCAGCCCCAGCATTTT. Translation: CATSGGTAYSNQPQHF.

V gene TRBV12-5 combines with J gene TRBJ2-1, with 9 bases matching TRBD2. The CDR3 contains 16 residues. With V trimmed by 1 base and J by 7 bases, 8 bases remained unmatched. Germline lookup yields CDR1 LGHNT and CDR2 FRNRAP. The CDR3 DNA follows: TGTGCTAGTGGTTTGGGCGGGGGGGGCCGACGGAATGAGCAGTTCTTC. Translation gives CASGLGGGGRRNEQFF.

The sample holds a few counts of this clone. J is TRBJ2-7 and V is TRBV28; 7 bases map to TRBD2. From germline, CDR1 is MDHEN and CDR2 SYDVKM. The V gene end was trimmed by 7 bases and the J gene end by 7 bases; junction bases not matched to a gene: 7. This CDR3 contains 12 residues. CDR3 in DNA: TGTGCCAGCATCCCGACCGGGGGGGAGCAGTACTTC. This translates into CASIPTGGEQYF.